The source of this T cell receptor beta chain is a study of blood T cells in healthy people across ages. Study context: Per two T cells, template switching captured roughly one barcoded beta molecule.

The authors ran a second PCR of roughly 7 to 11 cycles using a sample-barcoded 5' primer and a J-beta primer mix. TCRdb recomputed calls from the 5' RACE reads with MiXCR, one row per CDR3 protein. Counted here are about 1.5 million distinct CDR3 sequences, approximately 43% occurring once; the ten biggest clones make up about 4%. This CDR3 region has 17 residues. The ends were cut back, 5 bases at V and 2 bases at J, with 19 bases in the middle. Germline lookup yields CDR1 SGHTA and CDR2 FQGNSA. This rearrangement joins TRBV7-2 to TRBJ2-1; D may be TRBD2 (6 bases). The sample consisted of blood. This TCR came from a woman younger than 35 in good health. CDR3 in DNA: TGTGCCAGCAGCCGGTCGGGGGTAGGTTGGCCCTACAATGAGCAGTTCTTC. Amino acids: CASSRSGVGWPYNEQFF.